What follows are 5 T cell receptor beta chains derived from one specimen sequenced in a study of shared clonotypes between healthy human individuals. Terminally differentiated effector memory CD45RA+ cells were excluded from the naive CD8 cells, which were CD45RO-negative and positively selected for CCR7. TCRdb's table, derived via immunoSEQ multiplex PCR, lists solely in-frame clones and lacks some. The table includes some 2.1 million clones, roughly 94% detected once. Specimen: naive CD8+ T cells sorted from blood. These receptors came from a man younger than 30 in good health.

V is TRBV9 and J is TRBJ1-1; D not resolved. Deletions cut 3 bases from V and 5 bases from J, with 8 bases between. The germline gives CDR1 SGDLS, CDR2 YYNGEE. The CDR3 is 12 amino acids. This CDR3 is CASSGIGTEAFF. Written as DNA, the CDR3 is TGTGCCAGCAGCGGTATCGGGACTGAAGCTTTCTTT.

J is TRBJ1-6 and V is TRBV2, with TRBD1 as a possible D gene (6 bases). V lost 3 bases and J lost 10, with 13 bases in between. This CDR3 spans 14 amino acids. Germline CDR1 and CDR2: SNHLY and FYNNEI. The CDR3 DNA reads TGTGCCAGCAGTGATAGCAGGGGAGTCTCACCCCTCCACTTT. Translating gives CASSDSRGVSPLHF.

J is TRBJ2-7 and V is TRBV5-6, with D perhaps TRBD2 (6 bases). Germline values: CDR1 SGHDT, CDR2 YYEEEE. Trimming left V 3 bases short and J 3 bases short, with 16 bases between. The CDR3 is made up of 15 amino acids. As DNA, the CDR3 is TGTGCCAGCAGCTCGCCGCAAGGGACTGGCTACGAGCAGTACTTC. It specifies CASSSPQGTGYEQYF.

In the case of this clone: Different DNA sequences within this sample yield the same CDR3. The rearrangement links TRBV5-4 to TRBJ2-3; 11 bases match TRBD2. V shed 0 bases and J 0 bases; nucleotides not matched to a gene: 0. The CDR3 consists of 16 residues. Germline CDR1 is SGHNT and CDR2 is YYREEE (reference sequence). The CDR3 DNA sequence: TGTGCCAGCAGCTTGGGACTAGCGGGAAGCACAGATACGCAGTATTTT. Translated, it gives CASSLGLAGSTDTQYF.

The chain carries TRBV6-1 and TRBJ2-5, with D unclear. The germline V and J ends were trimmed by 5 bases and 4 bases, with 17 bases remaining between them. Germline values: CDR1 MNHNS, CDR2 SASEGT. The CDR3 totals 15 residues. CDR3 coding DNA: TGTGCCAGCAGTCCCTGGGGTGGTTGGGGAGAGACCCAGTACTTC. Translating it yields CASSPWGGWGETQYF.